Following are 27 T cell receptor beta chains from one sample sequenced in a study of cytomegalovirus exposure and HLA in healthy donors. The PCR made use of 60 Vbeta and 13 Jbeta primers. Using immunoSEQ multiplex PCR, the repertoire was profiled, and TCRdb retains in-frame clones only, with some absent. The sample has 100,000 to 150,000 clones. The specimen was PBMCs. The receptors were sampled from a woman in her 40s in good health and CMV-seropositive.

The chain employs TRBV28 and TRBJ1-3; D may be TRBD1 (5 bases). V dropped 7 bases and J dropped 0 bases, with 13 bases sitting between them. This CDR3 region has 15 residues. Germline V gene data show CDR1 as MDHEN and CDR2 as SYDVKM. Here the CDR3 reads CASTLRAPSGNTIYF. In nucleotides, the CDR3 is TGTGCCAGCACGCTCAGGGCCCCCTCTGGAAACACCATATATTTT.

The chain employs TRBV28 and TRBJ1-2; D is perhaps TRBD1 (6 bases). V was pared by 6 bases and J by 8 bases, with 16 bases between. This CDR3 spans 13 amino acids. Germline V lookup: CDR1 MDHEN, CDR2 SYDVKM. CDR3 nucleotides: TGTGCCAGCAGCCCACAGGGAGTAGGGGGCTACACCTTC. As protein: CASSPQGVGGYTF.

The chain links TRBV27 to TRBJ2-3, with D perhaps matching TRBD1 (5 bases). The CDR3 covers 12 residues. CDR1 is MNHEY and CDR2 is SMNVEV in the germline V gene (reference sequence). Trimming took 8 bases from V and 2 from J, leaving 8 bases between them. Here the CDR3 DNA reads TGTGCCAGCCAGGGAAACACAGATACGCAGTATTTT. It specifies CASQGNTDTQYF.

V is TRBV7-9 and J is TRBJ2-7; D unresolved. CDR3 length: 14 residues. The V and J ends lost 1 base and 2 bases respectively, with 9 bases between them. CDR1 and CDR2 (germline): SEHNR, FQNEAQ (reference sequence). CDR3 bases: TGTGCCAGCAGCTTAGGGGCAGCAGCCTACGAGCAGTACTTC. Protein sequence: CASSLGAAAYEQYF.

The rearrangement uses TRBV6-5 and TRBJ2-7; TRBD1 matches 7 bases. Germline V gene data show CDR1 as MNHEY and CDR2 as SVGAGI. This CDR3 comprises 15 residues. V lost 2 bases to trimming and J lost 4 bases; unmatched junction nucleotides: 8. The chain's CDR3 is CASSYLRQGGYEQYF. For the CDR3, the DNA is TGTGCCAGCAGTTACCTTAGACAGGGTGGGTACGAGCAGTACTTC.

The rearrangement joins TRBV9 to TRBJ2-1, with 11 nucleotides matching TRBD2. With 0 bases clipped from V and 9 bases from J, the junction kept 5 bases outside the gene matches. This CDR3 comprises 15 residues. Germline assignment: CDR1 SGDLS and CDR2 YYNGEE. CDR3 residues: CASSVVALAGGEQFF. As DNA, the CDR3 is TGTGCCAGCAGCGTAGTTGCCCTAGCGGGAGGTGAGCAGTTCTTC.

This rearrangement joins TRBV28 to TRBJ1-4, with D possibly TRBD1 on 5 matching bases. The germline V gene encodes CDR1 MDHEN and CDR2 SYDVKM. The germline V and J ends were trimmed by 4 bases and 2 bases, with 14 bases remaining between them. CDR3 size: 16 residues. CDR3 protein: CASSWSGALTNEKLFF. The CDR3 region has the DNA TGTGCCAGCAGTTGGAGTGGGGCACTTACTAATGAAAAACTGTTTTTT.

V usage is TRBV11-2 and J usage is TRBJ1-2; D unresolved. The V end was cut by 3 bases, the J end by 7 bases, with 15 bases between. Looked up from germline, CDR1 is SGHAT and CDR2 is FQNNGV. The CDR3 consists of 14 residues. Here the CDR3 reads CASSLSDSGIGYTF. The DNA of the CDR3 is TGTGCCAGCAGCTTGTCGGACTCTGGCATTGGCTACACCTTC.

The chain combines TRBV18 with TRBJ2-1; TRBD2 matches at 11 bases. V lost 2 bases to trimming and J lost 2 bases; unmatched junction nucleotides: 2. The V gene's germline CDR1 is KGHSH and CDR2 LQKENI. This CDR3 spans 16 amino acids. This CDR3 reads CASSPSTSGTYNEQFF. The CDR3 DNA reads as TGTGCCAGCTCACCATCGACTAGCGGGACCTACAATGAGCAGTTCTTC.

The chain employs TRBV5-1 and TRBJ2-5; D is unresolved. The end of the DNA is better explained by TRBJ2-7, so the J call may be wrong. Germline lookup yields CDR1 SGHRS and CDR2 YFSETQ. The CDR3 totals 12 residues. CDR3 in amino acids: CASSPEAYEQYF. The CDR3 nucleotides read TGCGCCAGCAGCCCTGAGGCTTACGAGCAGTACTTC.

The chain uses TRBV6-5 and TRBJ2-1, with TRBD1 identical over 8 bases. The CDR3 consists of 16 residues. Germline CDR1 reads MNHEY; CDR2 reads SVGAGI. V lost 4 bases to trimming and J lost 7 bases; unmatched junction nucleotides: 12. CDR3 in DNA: TGTGCCAGCAGTTCCCCCAGTGCACAGGGGGTAAATGAGCAGTTCTTC. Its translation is CASSSPSAQGVNEQFF.

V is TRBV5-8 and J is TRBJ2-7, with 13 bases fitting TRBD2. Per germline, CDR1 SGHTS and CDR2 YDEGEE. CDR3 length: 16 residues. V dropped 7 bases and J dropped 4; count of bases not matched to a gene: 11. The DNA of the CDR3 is TGTGCCAGCCGATCCGGGACTAGCGGGAAAGGTTACGAGCAGTACTTC. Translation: CASRSGTSGKGYEQYF.

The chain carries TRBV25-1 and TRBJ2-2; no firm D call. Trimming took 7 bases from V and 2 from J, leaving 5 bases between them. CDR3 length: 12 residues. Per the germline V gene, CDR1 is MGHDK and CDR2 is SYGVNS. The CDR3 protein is CASNYNTGELFF. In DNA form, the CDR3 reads TGTGCCAGCAATTATAACACCGGGGAGCTGTTTTTT.

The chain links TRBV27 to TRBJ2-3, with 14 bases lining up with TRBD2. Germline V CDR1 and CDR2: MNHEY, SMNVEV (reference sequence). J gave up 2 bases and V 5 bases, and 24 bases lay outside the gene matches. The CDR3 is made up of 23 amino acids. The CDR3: CASSTKRGLAGGPSWPPTDTQYF. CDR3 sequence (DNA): TGTGCCAGCAGTACCAAACGCGGACTAGCGGGAGGCCCCAGTTGGCCTCCCACAGATACGCAGTATTTT.

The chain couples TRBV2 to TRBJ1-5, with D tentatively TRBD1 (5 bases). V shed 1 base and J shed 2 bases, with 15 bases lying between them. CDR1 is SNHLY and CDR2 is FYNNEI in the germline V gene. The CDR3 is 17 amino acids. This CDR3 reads CASSEVQGGRGNQPQHF. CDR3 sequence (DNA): TGTGCCAGCAGTGAAGTGCAGGGTGGCAGGGGCAATCAGCCCCAGCATTTT.

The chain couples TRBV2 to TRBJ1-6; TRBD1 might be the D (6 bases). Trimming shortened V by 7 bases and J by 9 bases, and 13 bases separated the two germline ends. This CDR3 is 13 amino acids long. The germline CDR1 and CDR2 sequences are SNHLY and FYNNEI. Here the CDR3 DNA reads TGTGCCAGCAACAGGGCTCGGGGTTCACCCCTCCACTTT. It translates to CASNRARGSPLHF.

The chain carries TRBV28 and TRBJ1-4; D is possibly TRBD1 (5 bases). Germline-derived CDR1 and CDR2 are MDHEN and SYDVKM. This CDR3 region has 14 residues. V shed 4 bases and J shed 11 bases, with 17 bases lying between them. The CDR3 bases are TGTGCCAGCAGTTCCGTACCCACGGGGGGTAAACTGTTTTTT. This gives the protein CASSSVPTGGKLFF. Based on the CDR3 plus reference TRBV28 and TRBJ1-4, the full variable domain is DVKVTQSSRYLVKRTGEKVFLECVQDMDHENMFWYRQDPGLGLRLIYFSYDVKMKEKGDIPEGYSVSREKKERFSLILESASTNQTSMYLCASSSVPTGGKLFFGSGTQLSVL.

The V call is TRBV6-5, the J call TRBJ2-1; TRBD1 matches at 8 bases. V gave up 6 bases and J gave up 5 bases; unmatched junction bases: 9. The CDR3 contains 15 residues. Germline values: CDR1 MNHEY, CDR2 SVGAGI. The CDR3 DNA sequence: TGTGCCAGCAGCCTGGGACAGGTTCAGGACAATGAGCAGTTCTTC. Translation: CASSLGQVQDNEQFF.

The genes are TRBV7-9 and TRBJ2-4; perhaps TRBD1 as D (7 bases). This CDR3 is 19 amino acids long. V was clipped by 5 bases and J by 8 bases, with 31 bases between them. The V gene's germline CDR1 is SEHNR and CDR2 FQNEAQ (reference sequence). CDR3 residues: CASSKSRGTVTIGGDIQYF. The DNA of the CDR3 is TGTGCCAGCAGCAAAAGCCGCGGGACAGTGACTATAGGGGGAGACATTCAGTACTTC. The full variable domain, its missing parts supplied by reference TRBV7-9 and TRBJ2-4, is DTGVSQNPRHKITKRGQNVTFRCDPISEHNRLYWYRQTLGQGPEFLTYFQNEAQLEKSRLLSDRFSAERPKGSFSTLEIQRTEQGDSAMYLCASSKSRGTVTIGGDIQYFGAGTRLSVL.

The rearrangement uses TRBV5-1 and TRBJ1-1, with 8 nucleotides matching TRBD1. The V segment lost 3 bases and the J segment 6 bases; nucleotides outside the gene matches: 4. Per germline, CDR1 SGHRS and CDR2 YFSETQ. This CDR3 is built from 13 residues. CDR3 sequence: CASSWGGQAEAFF. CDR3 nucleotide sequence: TGCGCCAGCAGCTGGGGGGGACAGGCTGAAGCTTTCTTT. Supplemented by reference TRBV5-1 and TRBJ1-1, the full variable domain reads KAGVTQTPRYLIKTRGQQVTLSCSPISGHRSVSWYQQTPGQGLQFLFEYFSETQRNKGNFPGRFSGRQFSNSRSEMNVSTLELGDSALYLCASSWGGQAEAFFGQGTRLTVV.

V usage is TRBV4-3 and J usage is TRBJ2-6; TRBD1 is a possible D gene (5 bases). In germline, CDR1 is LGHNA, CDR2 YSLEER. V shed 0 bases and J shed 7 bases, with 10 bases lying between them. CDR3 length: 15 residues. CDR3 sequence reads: CASSQERGAANVLTF. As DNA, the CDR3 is TGCGCCAGCAGCCAAGAAAGGGGCGCAGCCAACGTCCTGACTTTC.

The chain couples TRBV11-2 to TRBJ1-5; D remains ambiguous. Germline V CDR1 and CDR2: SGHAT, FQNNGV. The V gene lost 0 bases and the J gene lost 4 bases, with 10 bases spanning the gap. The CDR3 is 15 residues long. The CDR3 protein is CASSLDLVENQPQHF. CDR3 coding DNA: TGTGCCAGCAGCTTAGATCTCGTGGAGAATCAGCCCCAGCATTTT.

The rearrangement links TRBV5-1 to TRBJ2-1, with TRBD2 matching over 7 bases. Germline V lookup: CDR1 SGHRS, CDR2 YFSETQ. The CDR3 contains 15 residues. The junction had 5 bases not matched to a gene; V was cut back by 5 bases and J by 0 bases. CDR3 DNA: TGCGCCAGCAGATTAGCGGGCAGCTCCTACAATGAGCAGTTCTTC. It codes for CASRLAGSSYNEQFF.

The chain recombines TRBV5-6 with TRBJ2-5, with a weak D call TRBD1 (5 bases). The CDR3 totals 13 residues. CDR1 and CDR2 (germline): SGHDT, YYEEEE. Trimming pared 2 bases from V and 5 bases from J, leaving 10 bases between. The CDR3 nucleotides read TGTGCCAGCAGCTTCAGGGTAGGGGAGACCCAGTACTTC. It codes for CASSFRVGETQYF.

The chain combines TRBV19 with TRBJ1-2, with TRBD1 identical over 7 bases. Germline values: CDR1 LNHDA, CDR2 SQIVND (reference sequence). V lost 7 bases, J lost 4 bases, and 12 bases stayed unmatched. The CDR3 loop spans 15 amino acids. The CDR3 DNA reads TGTGCCAGTATTGAGGGGGCTCCACCGGTCTATGGCTACACCTTC. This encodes CASIEGAPPVYGYTF.

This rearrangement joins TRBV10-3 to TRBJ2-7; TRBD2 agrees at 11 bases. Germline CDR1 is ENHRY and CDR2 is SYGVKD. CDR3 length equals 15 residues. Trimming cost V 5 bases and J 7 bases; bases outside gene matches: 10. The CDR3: CAISRLAGGSGEQYF. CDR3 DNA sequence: TGTGCCATCAGTAGGCTAGCGGGAGGATCGGGGGAGCAGTACTTC.

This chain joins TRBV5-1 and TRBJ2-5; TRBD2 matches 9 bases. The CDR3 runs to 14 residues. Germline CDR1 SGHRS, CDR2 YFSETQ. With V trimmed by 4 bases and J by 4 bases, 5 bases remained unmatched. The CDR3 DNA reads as TGCGCCAGCAGCCGGGAAGCGGGAGGAGAGACCCAGTACTTC. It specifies CASSREAGGETQYF.